The text below deals with one T cell receptor beta chain. The data belong to a study of blood T cell repertoires in COVID-19. V lost 3 bases and J 6 bases, leaving 14 bases between the germline ends. The CDR3 contains 14 residues. Germline-derived CDR1 and CDR2 are MNHNS and SASEGT. In the authors' methods: The assay estimated nucleated cells by amplifying reference gene primers. Repertoires were generated with immunoSEQ multiplex PCR, while TCRdb's copy carries only in-frame clones and drops some. D and trimming were read from the DNA, whereas the V and J calls and clone size are those reported in that table. The data contain 130,000 to 150,000 clones, about 89% of them singletons.

V and J are TRBV6-1 and TRBJ1-1; D ambiguous. This sequence originates from a man in his 60s who had recovered from COVID-19. What was sequenced was PBMCs or T cells enriched from blood (not recorded which). The CDR3 DNA is TGTGCCAGCAGTGATATTGGGAGGGCGGCTGAAGCTTTCTTT. This gives the protein CASSDIGRAAEAFF.